This TCR beta chain was retrieved from a study of radiotherapy plus CTLA-4 blockade in lung cancer. Study-level results: Dynamics of early blood T cell clones, together with interferon-beta, were reportedly the best predictors of response. Expansion in blood of tumor-derived TCR clones was seen after radiotherapy plus ipilimumab.

Germline V gives CDR1 LGHNA, CDR2 YSLEER. V lost 0 bases, J lost 4 bases, and 9 bases lay in between. The CDR3 totals 15 residues. Data came from immunoSEQ multiplex PCR; TCRdb stores just in-frame clones and leaves some out. The table has some 70,000 clones, around 80% seen once. Notes on this clone: The antigen remains unidentified.

The chain carries TRBV4-3 and TRBJ1-4; D remains ambiguous. This sequence originates from a human donor with non-small cell lung cancer who had a complete response to radiotherapy plus ipilimumab. This specimen was peripheral blood, taken from a patient treated with radiotherapy plus ipilimumab. This CDR3 is CASSQEWRFNEKLFF. CDR3 DNA sequence: TGCGCCAGCAGCCAAGAGTGGAGGTTTAATGAAAAACTGTTTTTT.